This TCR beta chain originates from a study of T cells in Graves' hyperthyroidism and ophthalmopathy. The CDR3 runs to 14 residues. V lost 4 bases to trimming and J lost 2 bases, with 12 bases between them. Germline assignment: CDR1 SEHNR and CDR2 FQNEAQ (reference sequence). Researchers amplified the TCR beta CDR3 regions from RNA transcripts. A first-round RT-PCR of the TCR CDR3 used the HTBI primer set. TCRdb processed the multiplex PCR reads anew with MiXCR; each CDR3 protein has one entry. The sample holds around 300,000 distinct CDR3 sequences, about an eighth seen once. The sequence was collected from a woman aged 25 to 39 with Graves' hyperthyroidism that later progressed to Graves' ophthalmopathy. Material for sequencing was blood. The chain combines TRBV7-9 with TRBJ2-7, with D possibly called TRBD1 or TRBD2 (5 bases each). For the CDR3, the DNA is TGTGCCAGCAGCTGGGACCTAGCTCCCTACGAGCAGTACTTC. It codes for CASSWDLAPYEQYF.